The next 2 T cell receptor beta chains were all read from a single sample in a study of CD8 T cells in ankylosing spondylitis. TCRdb ran MiXCR on the 5' RACE reads and lists one entry per CDR3 protein. The table records about 340,000 distinct CDR3 sequences, around 15% of them present only once. The sample taken for sequencing was blood, either unsorted or a sorted T cell fraction (not recorded which). The receptors were gathered from a male donor with ankylosing spondylitis or in good health (not recorded which).

This clonotype was counted a few times. This chain uses TRBV3-1 with TRBJ2-5, with a weak D call TRBD2 (5 bases). The CDR3 has 13 amino acids. Looked up from germline, CDR1 is LGHDT and CDR2 is YNNKEL (reference sequence). V was pared by 2 bases and J by 9 bases, with 13 bases between. Here the CDR3 DNA reads TGTGCCAGCAGCCAAATCTCCGGGCGGGCCCAGTACTTC. Translating gives CASSQISGRAQYF.

This clonotype has ten or more counts. The chain joins TRBV29-1 to TRBJ1-2; 7 bases are a match to TRBD1. The CDR3 consists of 13 residues. Losses at the gene ends were 7 bases for V and 4 bases for J; bases not matched to a gene: 9. CDR1 SQVTM and CDR2 ANQGSEA come from the germline V gene. CDR3 region: CSAGDSLTYGYTF. CDR3 bases: TGCAGCGCCGGGGACAGTCTAACCTATGGCTACACCTTC.